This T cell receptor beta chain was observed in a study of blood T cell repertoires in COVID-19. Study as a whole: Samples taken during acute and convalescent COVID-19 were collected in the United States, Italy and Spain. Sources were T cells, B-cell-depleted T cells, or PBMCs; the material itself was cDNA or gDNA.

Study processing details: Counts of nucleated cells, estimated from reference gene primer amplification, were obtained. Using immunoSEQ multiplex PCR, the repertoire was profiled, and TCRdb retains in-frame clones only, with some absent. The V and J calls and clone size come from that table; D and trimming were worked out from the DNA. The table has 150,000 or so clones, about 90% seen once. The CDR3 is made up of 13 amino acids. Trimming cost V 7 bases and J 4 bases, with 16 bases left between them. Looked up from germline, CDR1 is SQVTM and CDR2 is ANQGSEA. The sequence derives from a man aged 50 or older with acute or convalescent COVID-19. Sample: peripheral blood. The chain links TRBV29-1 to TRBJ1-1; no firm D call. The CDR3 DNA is TGCAGCGCCCGAGGTCGGGGAGGCACTGAAGCTTTCTTT. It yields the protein CSARGRGGTEAFF.